One and the same sample provided the 9 T cell receptor beta chains below, sequenced in a study of blood T cell repertoires in COVID-19. Profiled with immunoSEQ multiplex PCR; TCRdb holds only in-frame clones, not every one. Seen here are about 280,000 clones, around 92% observed once, and the top ten hold 1.9%. The specimen was PBMCs or T cells enriched from blood (not recorded which). Source of these receptors: an older woman who had recovered from COVID-19.

The V and J genes are TRBV7-6 and TRBJ1-2; D is perhaps TRBD1 (6 bases). CDR1 SGHVS and CDR2 FNYEAQ come from the germline V gene. The CDR3 has 15 amino acids. The ends were cut back, 1 base at V and 4 bases at J, with 13 bases in the middle. The CDR3 is CASSLVDSKSYGYTF. In DNA form, the CDR3 reads TGTGCCAGCAGCTTAGTGGACAGCAAAAGCTATGGCTACACCTTC.

The genes are TRBV11-3 and TRBJ2-1; 9 nucleotides align to TRBD2. The CDR3 has 15 residues. Germline assignment: CDR1 SGHNT and CDR2 YENEEA. V trimming: 3 bases; J trimming: 7 bases; junction bases outside the gene matches: 7. The CDR3 sequence: CASSFSSGRDNEQFF. The CDR3 region has the DNA TGTGCCAGCAGCTTTAGTAGCGGGAGAGATAATGAGCAGTTCTTC.

The chain joins TRBV29-1 to TRBJ2-3; TRBD1 matches at 7 bases. The V gene end was trimmed by 1 base and the J gene end by 2 bases; junction bases not matched to a gene: 9. Germline CDR1 SQVTM, CDR2 ANQGSEA. This CDR3 is 16 amino acids long. The chain's CDR3 is CSVEGPGQSNTDTQYF. The CDR3 nucleotides are TGCAGCGTTGAAGGTCCGGGACAGTCAAACACAGATACGCAGTATTTT.

The CDR3 here is CASRRDSNNSPLHF. DNA of the CDR3: TGTGCCAGCCGACGGGACTCTAACAATTCACCCCTCCACTTT. V usage is TRBV9 and J usage is TRBJ1-6; possibly TRBD1 for D (5 bases). The length of the CDR3 is 14 residues. Trimming cost V 7 bases and J 7 bases, with 15 bases left between them. Germline CDR1 and CDR2: SGDLS and YYNGEE.

V is TRBV7-9 and J is TRBJ2-5; D may be TRBD2 (5 bases). V lost 11 bases and J 4 bases, leaving 14 bases between the germline ends. CDR1 and CDR2 from the germline V gene are SEHNR and FQNEAQ (reference sequence). This CDR3 contains 12 residues. CDR3 protein: CAGGLGRETQYF. CDR3 DNA: TGTGCCGGAGGCCTGGGGAGAGAGACCCAGTACTTC. Variable domain in full (rest from reference TRBV7-9 and TRBJ2-5): DTGVSQNPRHKITKRGQNVTFRCDPISEHNRLYWYRQTLGQGPEFLTYFQNEAQLEKSRLLSDRFSAERPKGSFSTLEIQRTEQGDSAMYLCAGGLGRETQYFGPGTRLLVL.

The genes are TRBV7-3 and TRBJ2-6; 8 positions agree with TRBD1. CDR1 is SGHTA, CDR2 FQGTGA, per germline. This CDR3 spans 15 amino acids. V was pared by 5 bases and J by 3 bases, with 3 bases of the junction left unmatched. The CDR3 reads CASSLTGVGANVLTF. The CDR3 DNA reads as TGTGCCAGCAGCCTGACAGGGGTTGGGGCCAACGTCCTGACTTTC.

Written as DNA, the CDR3 is TGCGCCAGCAGACTCGGGACAGACTATGGCTACACCTTC. Protein sequence: CASRLGTDYGYTF. V and J are TRBV10-2 and TRBJ1-2; 7 nucleotides align to TRBD1. The CDR3 covers 13 residues. Germline CDR1 WSHSY, CDR2 SAAADI. V shed 6 bases and J 3 bases; nucleotides not matched to a gene: 4.

The rearrangement links TRBV9 to TRBJ2-3; 8 bases align to TRBD1. The trim removed 6 bases at V and 3 bases at J, leaving 6 bases unmatched. CDR1 and CDR2 from the germline V gene are SGDLS and YYNGEE. The length of the CDR3 is 14 residues. CDR3 coding DNA: TGTGCCAGCAACCAGGGGGCCTCTACAGATACGCAGTATTTT. Its protein product is CASNQGASTDTQYF.

The chain has TRBV7-2 and TRBJ2-7, with 7 bases fitting TRBD2. Looked up from germline, CDR1 is SGHTA and CDR2 is FQGNSA. Germline trimming cut 1 base from V and 3 bases from J; bases unmatched to any gene: 6. The CDR3 covers 15 residues. CDR3: CASSLGEGRDYEQYF. Here the CDR3 DNA reads TGTGCCAGCAGCTTAGGGGAGGGACGGGACTACGAGCAGTACTTC.